This T cell receptor beta chain comes out of a study of spatial heterogeneity in lung cancer. Study information: Consistent detection of more beta-chain than alpha-chain sequences was observed.

Ten or more counts support this clonotype. This beta chain is a stray sequence in a library constructed for alpha chains; its clone size is not meaningful. Indicated time point: sample taken at primary tumor resection. Unsorted whole RNA samples from tumor, nontumor lung or frozen PBMC were sequenced. The donor group consisted of 55 to 85 patients who had untreated, early-stage non-small cell lung cancer. In TCRdb, the 5' RACE reads were re-called with MiXCR into one record per CDR3 protein. The table records 10,000 to 15,000 distinct CDR3 sequences, around 5% of them present only once. V was shortened by 6 bases and J by 5 bases, with 18 bases between the two germline ends. Germline lookup yields CDR1 MNHEY and CDR2 SMNVEV (reference sequence). This CDR3 has 15 amino acids.

The chain has TRBV27 and TRBJ2-3; TRBD2 might be the D (7 bases). Material: lung tumor tissue, obtained at surgery. The TCR sequence derives from a human donor with early-stage non-small cell lung cancer. The chain's CDR3 is CASRRDRGGVDTQYF. CDR3 bases: TGTGCCAGCAGACGAGATAGGGGGGGTGTAGATACGCAGTATTTT.